These 14 T cell receptor beta chains share one sample of origin, sequenced in a study of CD8 T cells in Susac syndrome. The RNA input was roughly 0.45 to 1 ug, and it was reverse transcribed with random hexamers. Each CDR3 protein is one row after TCRdb ran MiXCR on the immunoSEQ multiplex PCR reads. The sample includes about 80,000 distinct CDR3 sequences, about 92% seen only once; the top ten take roughly 0.5%. The sequencing input was CD4+ T cells from PBMCs. The receptors stem from a human donor with Susac syndrome.

The chain joins TRBV5-1 to TRBJ2-2; 9 bases fit TRBD2. Germline V lookup: CDR1 SGHRS, CDR2 YFSETQ. V trimming: 4 bases; J trimming: 0 bases; junction bases outside the gene matches: 4. CDR3 size: 16 residues. The CDR3 sequence: CASSLLAGANTGELFF. The CDR3 bases are TGCGCCAGCAGCCTATTAGCGGGGGCGAACACCGGGGAGCTGTTTTTT.

The rearrangement uses TRBV7-2 and TRBJ1-2, with a tentative D call TRBD1 (5 bases). This CDR3 region has 14 residues. Trimming removed 5 bases at V and 4 bases at J, with 14 bases between. Per germline, CDR1 SGHTA and CDR2 FQGNSA. The CDR3 reads CASSAQTTGYGYTF. In nucleotides, the CDR3 is TGTGCCAGCAGCGCACAAACCACAGGCTATGGCTACACCTTC.

The chain recombines TRBV13 with TRBJ1-6; possible D gene TRBD1, 5 bases. Deletions cut 5 bases from V and 9 bases from J, with 20 bases between. Per the germline V gene, CDR1 is PRHDT and CDR2 is FYEKMQ (reference sequence). This CDR3 region has 16 residues. The CDR3 region has the DNA TGTGCCAGCAGCCGCTCGGCTCTAGGACAACCTTCACCCCTCCACTTT. The encoded protein is CASSRSALGQPSPLHF. Drawing the rest from reference TRBV13 and TRBJ1-6, the complete variable domain is AAGVIQSPRHLIKEKRETATLKCYPIPRHDTVYWYQQGPGQDPQFLISFYEKMQSDKGSIPDRFSAQQFSDYHSELNMSSLELGDSALYFCASSRSALGQPSPLHFGNGTRLTVT.

The rearrangement uses TRBV12-5 and TRBJ1-5; D unclear. In germline, CDR1 is LGHNT, CDR2 FRNRAP. The CDR3 runs 14 residues. Trimming removed 6 bases at V and 0 bases at J, with 9 bases between. The CDR3: CASGPSYSNQPQHF. The CDR3 DNA follows: TGTGCTAGTGGCCCTAGCTATAGCAATCAGCCCCAGCATTTT. Variable domain in full (rest from reference TRBV12-5 and TRBJ1-5): DARVTQTPRHKVTEMGQEVTMRCQPILGHNTVFWYRQTMMQGLELLAYFRNRAPLDDSGMPKDRFSAEMPDATLATLKIQPSEPRDSAVYFCASGPSYSNQPQHFGDGTRLSIL.

The rearrangement uses TRBV28 and TRBJ1-5, with unresolved D. The CDR3 length is 13 residues. In germline, CDR1 is MDHEN, CDR2 SYDVKM. Trimming cost V 6 bases and J 1 base, with 7 bases left between them. CDR3 sequence (DNA): TGTGCCAGCAGATCGGACAGCAATCAGCCCCAGCATTTT. This sequence encodes CASRSDSNQPQHF.

The chain uses TRBV7-9 and TRBJ2-3; no clear D gene. Germline V lookup: CDR1 SEHNR, CDR2 FQNEAQ (reference sequence). V was trimmed by 7 bases and J by 5 bases, leaving 10 bases between them. The CDR3 extends over 12 amino acids. Written as DNA, the CDR3 is TGTGCCAGCACCCCCGGAGTAGATACGCAGTATTTT. Its protein product is CASTPGVDTQYF.

This chain joins TRBV18 and TRBJ1-1; 7 nucleotides match TRBD1. The CDR3 runs to 15 residues. Germline CDR1 reads KGHSH; CDR2 reads LQKENI. V was clipped by 3 bases and J by 1 base; unmatched bases: 5. The chain's CDR3 is CASSPGRTGNTEAFF. The CDR3 DNA sequence: TGTGCCAGCTCACCCGGCCGGACAGGGAACACTGAAGCTTTCTTT.

V usage is TRBV3-1 and J usage is TRBJ1-5, with TRBD1 as a possible D gene (5 bases). This CDR3 region has 15 residues. Germline values: CDR1 LGHDT, CDR2 YNNKEL (reference sequence). The germline V and J ends were trimmed by 3 bases and 1 base, with 10 bases remaining between them. This CDR3 reads CASSQGRASNQPQHF. CDR3 nucleotide sequence: TGTGCCAGCAGCCAGGGCAGGGCAAGCAATCAGCCCCAGCATTTT.

This clonotype has just one count. J is TRBJ2-1 and V is TRBV5-1, with D unclear. Germline lookup yields CDR1 SGHRS and CDR2 YFSETQ. V shed 0 bases and J shed 6 bases, with 10 bases lying between them. The CDR3 contains 14 residues. CDR3: CASSLVSPPNEQFF. CDR3 nucleotides: TGCGCCAGCAGCTTGGTATCCCCACCCAATGAGCAGTTCTTC. Drawing the rest from reference TRBV5-1 and TRBJ2-1, the complete variable domain is KAGVTQTPRYLIKTRGQQVTLSCSPISGHRSVSWYQQTPGQGLQFLFEYFSETQRNKGNFPGRFSGRQFSNSRSEMNVSTLELGDSALYLCASSLVSPPNEQFFGPGTRLTVL.

The chain employs TRBV7-8 and TRBJ1-5; 12 bases agree with TRBD1. Germline assignment: CDR1 SGHVS and CDR2 FQNEAQ. The CDR3 contains 15 residues. The trim removed 5 bases at V and 7 bases at J, leaving 6 bases unmatched. The CDR3 bases are TGTGCCAGCAGCATGGGGACAGGGGGCGGGCAGCCCCAGCATTTT. Amino acids: CASSMGTGGGQPQHF.

V is TRBV20-1 and J is TRBJ2-2, with no clear D. The CDR3 is 14 amino acids. Trimming removed 0 bases from V and 3 bases from J, with 8 bases in between. Germline values: CDR1 DFQATT, CDR2 SNEGSKA (reference sequence). The CDR3 DNA reads TGCAGTGCTAGAGATTGGGGTTACACCGGGGAGCTGTTTTTT. Its translation is CSARDWGYTGELFF.

V gene TRBV6-5 combines with J gene TRBJ2-7; 8 nucleotides line up with TRBD2. The length of the CDR3 is 15 residues. V was clipped by 9 bases and J by 0 bases; unmatched bases: 10. Germline V gene data show CDR1 as MNHEY and CDR2 as SVGAGI. The CDR3: CASGPTSGVSYEQYF. The CDR3 DNA reads TGTGCCAGTGGACCAACTAGCGGAGTCTCCTACGAGCAGTACTTC.

The rearrangement links TRBV25-1 to TRBJ2-1, with 9 bases lining up with TRBD2. V lost 3 bases, J lost 4 bases, and 13 bases stayed unmatched. Germline V lookup: CDR1 MGHDK, CDR2 SYGVNS. This CDR3 has 18 amino acids. In nucleotides, the CDR3 is TGTGCCAGCAGTGAGAGGGCTAGCGGGGCCTCCAAGTACAATGAGCAGTTCTTC. As protein: CASSERASGASKYNEQFF.

The V call is TRBV2, the J call TRBJ2-5; 9 positions match TRBD2. V lost 6 bases, J lost 4 bases, and 6 bases stayed unmatched. Germline V lookup: CDR1 SNHLY, CDR2 FYNNEI. The CDR3 has 14 residues. The CDR3, as DNA: TGTGCCAGCAGCGTAGCGGGGGCAGGAGAGACCCAGTACTTC. This gives the protein CASSVAGAGETQYF.